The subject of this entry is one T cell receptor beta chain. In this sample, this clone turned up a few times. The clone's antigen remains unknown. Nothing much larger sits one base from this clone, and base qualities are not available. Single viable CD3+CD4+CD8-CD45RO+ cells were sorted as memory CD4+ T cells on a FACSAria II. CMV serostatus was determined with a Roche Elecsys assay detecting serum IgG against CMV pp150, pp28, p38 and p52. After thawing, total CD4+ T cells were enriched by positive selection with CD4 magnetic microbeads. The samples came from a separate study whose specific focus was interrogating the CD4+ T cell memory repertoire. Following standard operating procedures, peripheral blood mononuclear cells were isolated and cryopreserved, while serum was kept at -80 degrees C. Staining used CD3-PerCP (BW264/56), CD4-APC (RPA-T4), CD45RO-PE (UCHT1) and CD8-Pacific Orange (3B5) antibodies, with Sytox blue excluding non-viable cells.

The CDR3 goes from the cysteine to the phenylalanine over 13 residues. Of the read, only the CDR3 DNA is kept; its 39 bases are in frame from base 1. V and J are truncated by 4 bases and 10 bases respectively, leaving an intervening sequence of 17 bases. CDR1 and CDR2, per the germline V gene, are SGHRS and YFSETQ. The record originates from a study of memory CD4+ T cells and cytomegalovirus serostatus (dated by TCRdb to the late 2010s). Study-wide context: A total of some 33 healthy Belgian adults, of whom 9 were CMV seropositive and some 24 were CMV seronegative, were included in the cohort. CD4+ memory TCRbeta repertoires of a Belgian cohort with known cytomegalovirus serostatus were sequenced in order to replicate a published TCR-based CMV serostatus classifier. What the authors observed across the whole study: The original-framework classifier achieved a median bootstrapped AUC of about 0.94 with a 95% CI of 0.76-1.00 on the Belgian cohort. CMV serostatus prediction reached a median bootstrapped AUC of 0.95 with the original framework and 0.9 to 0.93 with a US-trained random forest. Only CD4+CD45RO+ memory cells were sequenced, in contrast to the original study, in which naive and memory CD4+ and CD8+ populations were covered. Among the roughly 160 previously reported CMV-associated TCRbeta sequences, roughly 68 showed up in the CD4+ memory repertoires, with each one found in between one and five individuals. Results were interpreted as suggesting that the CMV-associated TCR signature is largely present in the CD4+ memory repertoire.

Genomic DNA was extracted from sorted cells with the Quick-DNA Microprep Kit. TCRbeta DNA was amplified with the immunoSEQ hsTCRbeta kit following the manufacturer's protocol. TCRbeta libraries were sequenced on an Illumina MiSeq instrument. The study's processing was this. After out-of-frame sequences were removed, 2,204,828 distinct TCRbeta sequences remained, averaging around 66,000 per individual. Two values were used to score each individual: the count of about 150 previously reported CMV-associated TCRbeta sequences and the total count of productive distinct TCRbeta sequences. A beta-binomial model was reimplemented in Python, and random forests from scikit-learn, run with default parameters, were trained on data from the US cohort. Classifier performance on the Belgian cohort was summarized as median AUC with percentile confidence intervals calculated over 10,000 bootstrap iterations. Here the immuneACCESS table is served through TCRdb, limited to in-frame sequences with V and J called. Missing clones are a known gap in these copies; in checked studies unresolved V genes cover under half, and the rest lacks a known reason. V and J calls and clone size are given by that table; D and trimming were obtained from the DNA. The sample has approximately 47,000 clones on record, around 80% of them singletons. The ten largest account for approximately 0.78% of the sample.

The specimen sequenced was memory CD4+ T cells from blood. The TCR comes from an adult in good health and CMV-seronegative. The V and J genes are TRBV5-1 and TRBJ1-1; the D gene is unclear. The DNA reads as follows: TGCGCCAGCAGCCCCGGTAGCGGGGAAAGAGCTTTCTTT. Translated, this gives CASSPGSGERAFF. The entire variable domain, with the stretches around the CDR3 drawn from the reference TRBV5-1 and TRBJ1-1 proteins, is KAGVTQTPRYLIKTRGQQVTLSCSPISGHRSVSWYQQTPGQGLQFLFEYFSETQRNKGNFPGRFSGRQFSNSRSEMNVSTLELGDSALYLCASSPGSGERAFFGQGTRLTVV.